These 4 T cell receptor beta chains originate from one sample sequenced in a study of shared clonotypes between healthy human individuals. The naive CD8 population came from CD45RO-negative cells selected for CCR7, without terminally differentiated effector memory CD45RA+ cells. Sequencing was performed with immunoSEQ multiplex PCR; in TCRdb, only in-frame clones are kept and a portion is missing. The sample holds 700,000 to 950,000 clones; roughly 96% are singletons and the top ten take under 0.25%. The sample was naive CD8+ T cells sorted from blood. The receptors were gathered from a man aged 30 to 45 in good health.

This chain's CDR3 is CASSPLVGSQETQYF. The CDR3 coding sequence is TGTGCCAGCAGCCCCCTAGTGGGCTCCCAAGAGACCCAGTACTTC. The rearrangement links TRBV7-6 to TRBJ2-5, with D uncertain. V gave up 5 bases and J gave up 1 base, with 14 bases separating them. Looked up from germline, CDR1 is SGHVS and CDR2 is FNYEAQ. The CDR3 contains 15 residues.

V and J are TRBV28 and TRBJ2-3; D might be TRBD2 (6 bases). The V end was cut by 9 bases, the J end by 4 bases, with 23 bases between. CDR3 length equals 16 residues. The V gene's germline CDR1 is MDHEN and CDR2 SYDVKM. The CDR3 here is CASLGRDWFRADTQYF. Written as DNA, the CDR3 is TGTGCCAGTCTCGGGCGGGATTGGTTTCGTGCAGATACGCAGTATTTT.

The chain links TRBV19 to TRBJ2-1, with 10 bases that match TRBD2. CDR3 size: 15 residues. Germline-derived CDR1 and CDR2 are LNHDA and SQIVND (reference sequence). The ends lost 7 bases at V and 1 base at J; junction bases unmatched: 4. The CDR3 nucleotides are TGTGCCAGTACCGCTAGCGGGAGTTCCTACAATGAGCAGTTCTTC. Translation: CASTASGSSYNEQFF.

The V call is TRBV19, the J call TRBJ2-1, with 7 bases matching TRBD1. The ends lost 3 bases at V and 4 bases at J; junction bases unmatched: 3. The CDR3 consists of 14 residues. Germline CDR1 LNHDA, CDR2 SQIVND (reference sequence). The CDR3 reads CASSMTGMYNEQFF. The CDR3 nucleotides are TGTGCCAGTAGTATGACAGGGATGTACAATGAGCAGTTCTTC.